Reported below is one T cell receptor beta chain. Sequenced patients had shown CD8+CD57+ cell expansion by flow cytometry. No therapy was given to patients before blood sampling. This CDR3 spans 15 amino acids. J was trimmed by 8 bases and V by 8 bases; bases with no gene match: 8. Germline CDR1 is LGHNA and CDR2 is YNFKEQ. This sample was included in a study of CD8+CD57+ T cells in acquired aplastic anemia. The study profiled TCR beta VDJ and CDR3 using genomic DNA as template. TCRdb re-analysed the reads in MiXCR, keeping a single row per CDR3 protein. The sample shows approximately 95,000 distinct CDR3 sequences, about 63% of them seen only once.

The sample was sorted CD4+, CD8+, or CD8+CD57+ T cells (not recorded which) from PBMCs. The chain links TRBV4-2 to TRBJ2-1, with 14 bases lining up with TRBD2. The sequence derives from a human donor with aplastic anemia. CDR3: CASQAGLAGAHEQFF. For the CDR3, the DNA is TGTGCCAGCCAAGCGGGACTAGCGGGGGCCCATGAGCAGTTCTTC.